The clone carrying this T cell receptor beta chain is labeled as medium-sized (0.01 to 0.1%). Antigen: not known. The sample belongs to a study of metastatic and nonmetastatic thyroid tumors. Study-wide background: Samples came from malignant and benign thyroid patients, and repertoires were compared across blood and tumor or nodule tissue. Study results and caveats: The reported finding was significantly higher TCR beta diversity in malignant thyroid tumors relative to benign nodules, in blood and tumor.

Per the study methods: Differences in CDR3 between clinicopathological groups were drawn on to build a classifier intended to discriminate distant-metastatic papillary thyroid cancer patients. TCRdb ran MiXCR on the PCR reads. TCRdb's processing, not the authors' own work, is the source of the V and J calls. Of fewer than 40,000 clones listed, roughly 25% are singletons. The entire patient cohort was treatment-naive prior to thyroid surgery. The receptor comes from a female donor with papillary thyroid cancer or a benign thyroid nodule (not recorded which). Some clones in this sample may be carry-over from other donors' samples. Sequencing used blood.

Here the CDR3 reads CASSPPWDRPYEQYF. CDR3 in DNA: TGTGCCAGCAGCCCACCGTGGGACAGACCCTACGAGCAGTACTTC. The J gene is TRBJ2-7, the V gene TRBV11-3; 7 bases agree with TRBD1. The trim removed 5 bases at V and 2 bases at J, leaving 9 bases unmatched. Germline values: CDR1 SGHNT, CDR2 YENEEA. The CDR3 loop spans 15 amino acids. Supplemented by reference TRBV11-3 and TRBJ2-7, the full variable domain reads EAGVVQSPRYKIIEKKQPVAFWCNPISGHNTLYWYLQNLGQGPELLIRYENEEAVDDSQLPKDRFSAERLKGVDSTLKIQPAELGDSAVYLCASSPPWDRPYEQYFGPGTRLTVT.